These 6 T cell receptor beta chains were all obtained from the same sample, sequenced in a study of vaccination and CD4 T cells after COVID-19. The sample's treatment: roughly 10-day PBMC culture with coronavirus spike peptide pools or control peptides (ViraFEST assay). The Oncomine TCR Beta short-read assay sequenced DNA from cultured CD4+ T cells. A single record per CDR3 protein comes from TCRdb applying MiXCR to the PCR reads. This table has around 5,200 distinct CDR3 sequences, about 30% appearing once. These receptors lack a known antigen. The sample here was CD4+ T cells from blood, cultured in vitro, taken after SARS-CoV-2 vaccination. The receptors stem from a human donor who had recovered from COVID-19.

The chain joins TRBV6-1 to TRBJ1-3, with D perhaps TRBD1 (6 bases). The CDR3 covers 14 residues. Trimming pared 7 bases from V and 9 bases from J, leaving 19 bases between. The germline CDR1 and CDR2 sequences are MNHNS and SASEGT. CDR3 sequence (DNA): TGTGCCAGCACCCCACCCAGGGGCGGTTTCACCATATATTTT. Its translation: CASTPPRGGFTIYF.

This clonotype was observed a handful of times. The gene calls are TRBV28 and TRBJ2-7, with D unclear. Trimming removed 4 bases from V and 2 bases from J, with 3 bases in between. Looked up from germline, CDR1 is MDHEN and CDR2 is SYDVKM. The CDR3 runs 11 residues. CDR3: CASSSTYEQYF. The CDR3, as DNA: TGTGCCAGCAGTTCCACCTACGAGCAGTACTTC. The variable domain in full, completed from reference TRBV28 and TRBJ2-7, reads DVKVTQSSRYLVKRTGEKVFLECVQDMDHENMFWYRQDPGLGLRLIYFSYDVKMKEKGDIPEGYSVSREKKERFSLILESASTNQTSMYLCASSSTYEQYFGPGTRLTVT.

The V gene is TRBV12-3 or TRBV12-4, the J gene TRBJ2-1; 9 positions match TRBD2. The junction had 14 bases not matched to a gene; V was cut back by 6 bases and J by 8 bases. This CDR3 is built from 16 residues. This chain's CDR3 is CASSFLTSGPIDEQFF. CDR3 DNA: TGTGCCAGCAGCTTCCTGACTAGCGGTCCTATCGATGAGCAGTTCTTC.

This chain connects TRBV5-1 to TRBJ2-7; D is undetermined. Germline CDR1 SGHRS, CDR2 YFSETQ. Between the trimmed V and J ends, which lost 4 bases and 0 bases, there was a span of 17 bases. The CDR3 extends over 16 amino acids. CDR3 sequence reads: CASSTRTVSSSYEQYF. CDR3 sequence (DNA): TGCGCCAGCAGCACACGGACCGTATCGTCCTCCTACGAGCAGTACTTC.

This clonotype was observed a few times. This rearrangement joins TRBV7-2 to TRBJ1-6, with 7 bases fitting TRBD1. The CDR3 covers 15 residues. Germline trimming cut 5 bases from V and 5 bases from J; bases unmatched to any gene: 6. CDR1 is SGHTA, CDR2 FQGNSA, per germline. CDR3 sequence: CASSPDRTHNSPLHF. In DNA, the CDR3 is TGTGCCAGCAGCCCGGACAGGACCCATAATTCACCCCTCCACTTT.

This clonotype was observed a handful of times. This rearrangement joins TRBV20-1 to TRBJ2-5, with a weak D call TRBD2 (7 bases). V was clipped by 6 bases and J by 0 bases, with 20 bases between them. The length of the CDR3 is 16 residues. CDR1 and CDR2 from the germline V gene are DFQATT and SNEGSKA (reference sequence). The CDR3, as DNA: TGCAGTGCGGGGGGGGGGCTAACAGCCAACCAAGAGACCCAGTACTTC. Translating it yields CSAGGGLTANQETQYF.